This TCR beta chain was found in a study of blood T cell repertoires in COVID-19. Study-wide context: Both acute and convalescent COVID-19 samples were obtained from the United States, Italy and Spain. Sources were T cells, B-cell-depleted T cells, or PBMCs; the material itself was cDNA or gDNA.

Per the germline V gene, CDR1 is MNHEY and CDR2 is SVGAGI. Trimming shortened V by 6 bases and J by 1 base, and 14 bases separated the two germline ends. The CDR3 extends over 15 amino acids. Per the authors' pipeline: Reference gene primer amplification in the assay estimated nucleated cell counts. Measured with immunoSEQ multiplex PCR; TCRdb has only the in-frame clones, and not every one. V, J and clone size reflect that table, while D and trimming were determined from the DNA. The sample includes 150,000 or so clones, 65% to 90% of them seen just once. The source is a man aged 55 to 70 with acute or convalescent COVID-19. Sequencing was done on a sample of peripheral blood. The V call is TRBV6-5, the J call TRBJ2-3; the D gene is possibly TRBD2 (5 bases). DNA of the CDR3: TGTGCCAGCAGACACCGGGATCAGGGCACAGATACGCAGTATTTT. This gives the protein CASRHRDQGTDTQYF.